The rows below give T cell receptor beta chains drawn from one sample of a study of low-dose radiotherapy and immunotherapy resistance in tumors. TCRdb ran MiXCR on the reads and lists one entry per CDR3 protein. The sample lists around 80,000 distinct CDR3 sequences; approximately 17% were seen once. This sample comprised PBMCs, obtained before treatment. These receptors came from a male donor with prostate cancer. Both conserved end residues are part of each CDR3. Fields, in order: D gene, clone size, V gene, J gene, CDR3 DNA, CDR3 protein. A D gene is named only where the DNA matches it firmly. Some rows mark clone size as missing; the rest say once, few, many or name a class of expanded clone.

>TRBD2|many|TRBV5-4|TRBJ2-1
TGTGCCAGCAGCTTGAATCCGGGGGGGATAGTCAATGAGCAGTTCTTC
CASSLNPGGIVNEQFF
>.|many|TRBV12-3/TRBV12-4|TRBJ1-1
TGTGCCAGCAGCCAGCGCCTGAGGCTGGGAGGGTATAACACTGAAGCTTTCTTT
CASSQRLRLGGYNTEAFF
>.|.|TRBV6-4|TRBJ2-5
TGTGCCAGCAGTGATACGGGAGAGACCCAGTACTTC
CASSDTGETQYF
>.|.|TRBV7-2|TRBJ2-2
TGTGCCAGCGGCTTATACGTGCTAGCGAGGGGATCATACGGGGAGCTGTTTTTT
CASGLYVLARGSYGELFF
>.|many|TRBV13|TRBJ2-7
TGTGCCAGCAGCTCCCCGACGGGCGAGCAGTACTTC
CASSSPTGEQYF
>TRBD1|many|TRBV20-1|TRBJ2-3
TGCAGTGCTAACGACAGGGGTTCATCAGATACGCAGTATTTT
CSANDRGSSDTQYF
>.|many|TRBV4-3|TRBJ2-2
TGCGCCAGCAGCCAAGTAGACTGGAACACCGGGGAGCTGTTTTTT
CASSQVDWNTGELFF
>.|many|TRBV9|TRBJ2-3
TGTGCCAGCAGCGTAGCTTGGGGGGGCACAGATACGCAGTATTTT
CASSVAWGGTDTQYF
>TRBD2|many|TRBV12-3/TRBV12-4|TRBJ2-3
TGTGCCAGCAGTTTATTGGGAGGGTTGTTAGATACGCAGTATTTT
CASSLLGGLLDTQYF
>.|many|TRBV28|TRBJ1-2
TGTGCCAGCAGTTTGACTGACGCTAACTATGGCTACACCTTC
CASSLTDANYGYTF
>.|many|TRBV20-1|TRBJ1-6
TGCAGTGCCCAACCCCCAGGGGCTATTTCACCCCTCCACTTT
CSAQPPGAISPLHF
>.|many|TRBV14|TRBJ2-4
TGTGCCAGCAGCCAAGACAGGGGAGCAGCCAAAAACATTCAGTACTTC
CASSQDRGAAKNIQYF
>TRBD2|.|TRBV20-1|TRBJ2-3
TGCAGTGCTAAACTAGCGGGGGGGGCCCTGGGCACAGATACGCAGTATTTT
CSAKLAGGALGTDTQYF
>TRBD1|many|TRBV9|TRBJ2-5
TGTGCCAGCAGCGTAGCTAGTGCAGGACAGGGTCGAGAGACCCAGTACTTC
CASSVASAGQGRETQYF
>TRBD2|many|TRBV7-2|TRBJ2-3
TGTGCCAGCGAGGATTGGCGGGAGGGCACAGATACGCAGTATTTT
CASEDWREGTDTQYF
>.|.|TRBV21-1|TRBJ1-2
TGTGCCAGCAGCACAAGAGAAGGACAGGTCTATGGCTACACCTTC
CASSTREGQVYGYTF
>.|.|TRBV12-3/TRBV12-4|TRBJ2-5
TGTGCCAGCAGTTTGGAGCCCCACCAGACCCAGTACTTC
CASSLEPHQTQYF
>.|.|TRBV5-5|TRBJ2-1
TGTGCCAGCAGCTCAGGGGGGGGGGACCGGCAGTTCTTC
CASSSGGGDRQFF
>TRBD1|many|TRBV12-3/TRBV12-4|TRBJ1-1
TGTGCCAGCAGTTTCTCGACAGGGACCACTGAAGCTTTCTTT
CASSFSTGTTEAFF
>.|many|TRBV7-9|TRBJ1-2
TGTGCCAGCAGCTTATGGGGCGACATTAACTATGGCTACACCTTC
CASSLWGDINYGYTF
>.|many|TRBV18|TRBJ1-4
TGTGCCAGCTCACCGTACGAGGATGAAAAACTGTTTTTT
CASSPYEDEKLFF
>.|many|TRBV19|TRBJ2-1
TGTGCCAGTACCAACGCCGGGTCACCCTTCCTCAATGAGCAGTTCTTC
CASTNAGSPFLNEQFF
>.|many|TRBV11-1|TRBJ2-7
TGTGCCAGCAGCTTCAAAGGGTCGCAGGCACAATCATACGAGCAGTACTTC
CASSFKGSQAQSYEQYF
>TRBD2|many|TRBV18|TRBJ2-3
TGTGCCAGCTCAAACCGGGGAGGGTTATCAACAGATACGCAGTATTTT
CASSNRGGLSTDTQYF
>TRBD1|many|TRBV5-1|TRBJ1-5
TGCGCCAGCAGCCAGGGGGGACCCACGACGGATCAGCCCCAGCATTTT
CASSQGGPTTDQPQHF
>.|many|TRBV29-1|TRBJ1-2
TGCAGCGTTGAAGCACCTGGGACATATGGCTACACCTTC
CSVEAPGTYGYTF
>.|.|TRBV6-1|TRBJ1-1
TGTGCCAGCAAGAATGGCCCAGAGAACACTGAAGCTTTCTTT
CASKNGPENTEAFF
>.|many|TRBV11-2|TRBJ2-7
TGTGCCAGCAGCTTAAGCCAGAGGGCCGAGCAGTACTTC
CASSLSQRAEQYF
>.|many|TRBV7-3|TRBJ2-2
TGTGCCAGCAGCGCCGACAGGTCGATCGGGGAGCTGTTTTTT
CASSADRSIGELFF
>TRBD2|many|TRBV3-1|TRBJ2-1
TGTGCCAGCAGCCCTAGAGGACTAGCGGATGAGCAGTTCTTC
CASSPRGLADEQFF
>.|.|TRBV28|TRBJ2-1
TGTGCCGTACCAGGGTCCTACAATGAGCAGTTCTTC
CAVPGSYNEQFF
>TRBD2|many|TRBV20-1|TRBJ2-6
TGCAGTGCTAGAGATGGAACTAGCGTGAGCTCTGGGGCCAACGTCCTGACTTTC
CSARDGTSVSSGANVLTF
>.|many|TRBV5-4|TRBJ1-1
TGTGCCAGCAGCTTGGCCGGGAGGTGGACTGAAGCTTTCTTT
CASSLAGRWTEAFF
>TRBD2|many|TRBV6-5|TRBJ2-7
TGTGCCAGCAGGCGAACGGGACTAGCGGGGGGATACTACGAGCAGTACTTC
CASRRTGLAGGYYEQYF
>.|many|TRBV4-3|TRBJ2-1
TGCGCCAGCAGCCCCCCAGACAGTTCCAATGAGCAGTTCTTC
CASSPPDSSNEQFF
>.|.|TRBV18|TRBJ2-1
TGTGCCAGCTCACCACCGTACGGGGGCGGCTCTCCTAATGAGCAGTTCTTC
CASSPPYGGGSPNEQFF
>TRBD1|many|TRBV20-1|TRBJ2-4
TGCAGTGCTAGAGATATTGATGGTGCAGGGGGCCTGGTGAATCACGAGTACTTC
CSARDIDGAGGLVNHEYF
>.|many|TRBV7-2|TRBJ2-3
TGTGCCAGCAGCTTAGGGGGCACAGATACGCAGTATTTT
CASSLGGTDTQYF
>TRBD1|many|TRBV29-1|TRBJ2-2
TGCAGCGTGGCCGGAGGGACAGGAGATAACACCGGGGAGCTGTTTTTT
CSVAGGTGDNTGELFF
>TRBD2|many|TRBV7-2|TRBJ2-3
TGTGCCAGCAGCTTAAAAGGGGGTAGCGGGGGTGCTAGCACAGATACGCAGTATTTT
CASSLKGGSGGASTDTQYF
>.|many|TRBV6-5|TRBJ2-7
TGTGCCAGCAGTAGCCGGAGGACAGCCGAGCAGTACTTC
CASSSRRTAEQYF
>TRBD1|many|TRBV5-6|TRBJ2-7
TGTGCCAGCAGCATCTCAGCCCGGGACAGGGGGCCTCTTCTTTACGAGCAGTACTTC
CASSISARDRGPLLYEQYF
>.|few|TRBV11-2|TRBJ2-1
TGTGCCAGCAGCTTAGATGGTTTTTTTTTCTGGGAGGGGGCCTACAATGAGCAGTTCTTC
CASSLDGFFFWEGAYNEQFF
>.|many|TRBV2|TRBJ1-2
TGTGCCAGCAGTGACGGAAGCGACTATGGCTACACCTTC
CASSDGSDYGYTF
>.|many|TRBV12-5|TRBJ2-7
TGTGCTAGTGGTTTGGGCCACTTCGAGCAGTACTTC
CASGLGHFEQYF
>.|many|TRBV6-2/TRBV6-3|TRBJ2-1
TGTGCCAGCAGTTATCGGCAAATGGGGGATGAGCAGTTCTTC
CASSYRQMGDEQFF
>TRBD2|many|TRBV20-1|TRBJ2-1
TGTGGGGCTAGCGGATACAATGAGCAGTTCTTC
CGASGYNEQFF
>.|many|TRBV7-9|TRBJ2-7
TGTGCCAGCAGCTTAGGGACAGTCCCCTACGAGCAGTACTTC
CASSLGTVPYEQYF
>TRBD2|many|TRBV28|TRBJ2-1
TGTGCCAGCAGTTTAGGAGGCGGGAGTGGGGAGCAGTTCTTC
CASSLGGGSGEQFF
>.|many|TRBV4-3|TRBJ2-2
TGCGCCAGCAGCCAAAGGACTTCGGGGGGCTTCCCCGGGGAGCTGTTTTTT
CASSQRTSGGFPGELFF